The T cell receptor (beta chain) under discussion was sequenced for a study of cytomegalovirus exposure and HLA in healthy donors (dated by TCRdb to 2016 to 2017). A note on the overall study: An earlier analysis of roughly 610 of the donors reported 276 Gb of sequence data and 117 million unique TCR beta sequences obtained from around 190 million T cells. The aim of the study was to test whether cataloging public T cell receptors could identify signatures of past pathogen exposure. An early release that covered about 600 HLA-typed donors contained approximately 300 gigabases of sequencing data and 85 million to 100 million unique TCR sequences. Among the roughly 390 genotyped donors, approximately 81% belonged to the genetic ancestry cluster associated with self-reported Caucasian donors. A later analysis re-examined previously published TCR beta repertoires from roughly 720 donors and added high-resolution HLA genotyping to investigate patterns of TCR occurrence. The study combined high-throughput TCR immunosequencing, statistical association of individual TCRs with disease status, and machine learning to predict cytomegalovirus infection status. Typing coverage varied by locus: roughly 620-640 donors for A, B, C, DRB1 and DQB1; 500 to 550 for DQA1; more than 600 for DPA1; 450 to 480 for DPB1. A handful of DR-DQ haplotypes were handled as single units for association and clustering because linkage in the cohort was strong. HLA typing included class I and class II loci at four-digit resolution. Besides the first cohort of under 700 subjects, a separate validation cohort made up of over a hundred different subjects was used. Alongside the repertoire data, information on donor age, sex, ethnicity and CMV serostatus was compiled. Rather than using new phenotypic data, the later analysis identified candidate immune exposures from TCR beta sequences and from how often those sequences occurred across donors. The T cell repertoires of 666 subjects were profiled by immunosequencing and related to cytomegalovirus serostatus. Among around 400 genotyped donors of the cohort, an average of roughly 230,000 unique TCR beta nucleotide sequences was sequenced per donor, of which 15% to 20% were non-productive. Every repertoire in the discovery cohort had been generated on one and the same sequencing platform. To decide whether each TCR beta V gene segment behaved as functional or pseudogenic, an earlier analysis of some 570 of the donors relied on high-throughput TCR beta sequencing. Genome-wide SNP genotypes for about three fifths of the roughly 700 donors were used in a later genetic analysis, which treated that subset as a discovery cohort. Broad study findings and their caveats: The only immune exposure information available for the cohort was CMV serostatus. In a later genetic analysis, a missense DCLRE1C variant was associated with V-gene and J-gene trimming of TCR beta chains, and the association was replicated in an independent cohort. Because counts were too low, about 15 rarely observed V segments, including chromosome 9 orphons, were left out of the earlier analysis of some 640 of the donors. Strong co-occurrence of HLA alleles, especially DR and DQ, made assigning TCR associations to individual alleles difficult. In vitro tests confirmed that a few of the cytomegalovirus-associated TCR beta chains recognize cytomegalovirus antigens. The authors suggested that the approach could potentially be generalized to other disease states and immunological phenotypes. Linkage disequilibrium might explain the correlated functional status among segregating V segments, but an unknown experimental factor could not be excluded. A later analysis found that HLA-associated TCR beta chains were more clonally expanded and had lower generation probabilities than equally common non-associated chains. A further reported finding was that TCR beta sequences accurately predicted the HLA-A and HLA-B alleles for most subjects in the first cohort. Because the 87-base-pair reads could not distinguish some IMGT-functional V segments, including TRBV6-2 and TRBV6-3, those segments were excluded. The study gave a list of roughly 150 TCR beta chains associated with cytomegalovirus. Presence/absence analyses assumed roughly uniform sequencing depth across donors, an assumption that may not hold. While some public TCRs were present in many individuals, most TCR sequences turned up only very rarely across donors. In an earlier analysis of around 600 of the donors, most TCR beta V segments were observed in productive rearrangements about 90% or about 30% of the time, broadly matching IMGT annotations. Specific HLA alleles were associated with 15,000 to 20,000 TCR beta sequences at a false discovery rate of 0.05 in a later analysis. The classifier was reported to diagnose cytomegalovirus status with high specificity and sensitivity in both the original and validation cohorts. According to a later analysis, TCR association rates differed among HLA loci, with DRB1 alleles showing the most associated TCRs and HLA-C alleles showing the fewest. This cohort had only TCR beta chains sequenced, and the lack of alpha or paired-chain data limited which features could be detected. Because HLA typing was missing for some donors at each locus, association tests included only the typed subset. According to a later genetic analysis, donors in an Asian-associated ancestry cluster had fewer N-insertions in productive TCRs than the approximately 650-donor mean. A cluster of highly shared sequence variants was judged likely to be a technical artifact of the sequencing pipeline. A later analysis found that most CMV-associated TCR beta chains appeared HLA-restricted, with HLA associations seemingly driven largely by CMV exposure. In a later analysis, several top co-occurrence clusters were reported to appear linked to parvovirus B19, influenza, CMV and Epstein-Barr virus.

This clone was counted once. Its target antigen remains unknown. Base qualities are not recorded, but no much larger clone differs from it by a single base. The cohort comprised fewer than 700 healthy bone marrow donors. Cohort members were all nominally healthy when sampled, although unrecorded immune exposures were likely present. The donor tested CMV seropositive and was one of the 289 seropositive cohort members. A peripheral blood sample was collected from each donor, and TCR beta sequencing was performed on peripheral blood mononuclear cells. Genomic DNA extraction from the blood cell samples was performed with the Qiagen DNeasy Blood Extraction Kit. The library was made by the immunoSEQ multiplex PCR assay. For the multiplex PCR, a mixture combining 60 forward primers for TCR Vbeta segments and 13 reverse primers for TCR Jbeta segments was used. The CDR3 region of rearranged TCR beta genes was amplified from genomic DNA with a multiplex PCR assay. On the Illumina HiSeq System, the amplified TCR beta libraries were sequenced as 87-base-pair reads. Per the authors' processing: A later analysis counted approximately 84 million unique TCR beta chains across the 700 or so repertoires, and some 11 million of these chains were shared by at least two donors. A nearest-neighbor algorithm error-corrected the raw reads and collapsed the reads into unique sequences, merging closely related sequences to remove PCR and sequencing errors. CDR3 sequences were aligned to IMGT reference sequences to assign V, D and J gene segments. For a sequence to be retained, a match of at least six nucleotides to both a V gene segment and a J gene segment was required. Rearrangements were classified as productive when the CDR3 lacked stop codons and remained in frame with V and J, and all other rearrangements were classified as non-productive. Following IMGT convention, CDR3 was defined as the stretch from the second conserved V-encoded cysteine to the conserved J-encoded phenylalanine. Sequences without an unambiguous match to a single V gene segment were excluded from the earlier analysis of a few hundred of the donors. In an earlier analysis of 450 to 750 of the donors, a V segment was called functional when productive rearrangements were above 56.7%, and segregating when the standard deviation between donors exceeded 5%. A statistical classification framework was built to diagnose cytomegalovirus status from the catalog of TCR beta chain sequences. V and J gene assignment, in a later analysis, came from comparing TCR nucleotide sequences with IMGT/GENE-DB human TR gene sequences. Using the TCRdist pipeline, a later analysis assigned CDR3 sequences along with most-parsimonious VDJ recombination scenarios. In a later analysis, every TCR beta chain was defined by the combination of its CDR3 amino acid sequence and its V-gene family, and reads without a unique V-gene family were dropped. As a way to deal with suspected cross-contamination and a sequencing artifact, a later analysis dropped hundreds of nucleotide sequences that were highly shared and had low generation probability. In a later analysis, a clonal expansion index was calculated for each public chain from normalized within-repertoire ranks of inferred template counts. A later analysis computed generation probabilities with a VDJ recombination model fitted to out-of-frame rearrangements, and checked the results against IGoR. In a later analysis, TCR-TCR, TCR-HLA and TCR-CMV co-occurrence was scored with hypergeometric tests, and a repertoire-size bias correction was applied to TCR pairs. A later analysis estimated false discovery rates by permuting HLA or CMV assignments 20 times. In a later analysis, co-occurring TCRs were grouped using DBSCAN, with TCRdist sequence similarity added in when clustering inside HLA-allele-positive subsets. For co-occurrence clustering, repertoires with fewer than 30,000 or more than 120,000 public chains were excluded, along with several repertoires with anomalous nucleotide sharing. Sourced from immuneACCESS, this table was stored by TCRdb with only in-frame sequences that have V and J called. A share of the clones is absent; for the studies checked, an unresolved V gene accounts for under half, and the remainder has no known explanation. V and J calls and clone size come straight from that table; D and trimming were deduced from the DNA. The sample yields nearly 300,000 clones; about nine tenths were counted once. In total, the top ten clones hold less than 4.5% of the sample.

CDR1 and CDR2, looked up from the germline V gene, are SQVTM and ANQGSEA. Relative to germline, V is missing 3 bases and J is missing 0 bases, with 2 bases of the junction outside any gene match. There are 14 amino acids in the CDR3, from cysteine to phenylalanine inclusive. Only the CDR3 part of the read is kept: 42 bases, read in frame from the first base. The clonotype comes from a middle-aged man in good health and CMV-seropositive. Material: PBMCs. The chain was built from TRBV29-1 and TRBJ2-3, with TRBD2 matching 8 junction bases. The DNA reads TGCAGCGTTGACGCTAGCGGGAGCACAGATACGCAGTATTTT. It codes for CSVDASGSTDTQYF.